The source of this T cell receptor (beta chain) is a study of control samples from healthy donors and cancer patients. The repertoire was sequenced with immunoSEQ multiplex PCR; TCRdb's copy has only in-frame clones and lacks some. The sample lists more than 50,000 clones; about nine tenths were seen once. This clone showed up just a few times. In germline, CDR1 is SEHNR, CDR2 FQNEAQ (reference sequence). V was trimmed by 3 bases and J by 5 bases, leaving 10 bases between them. The CDR3 totals 14 residues. The sequencing input was PBMCs. The chain joins TRBV7-9 to TRBJ2-2; D possibly matches TRBD1 or TRBD2 (5 bases each). The clonotype comes from a woman aged 50 to 65 with colorectal cancer. This CDR3 reads CASSLLRGTGELFF. CDR3 DNA: TGTGCCAGCAGCTTGTTGAGGGGAACCGGGGAGCTGTTTTTT.